This TCR beta chain was sequenced during a study of preoperative IRX-2 immunotherapy in early breast cancer. TCRdb's table, derived via immunoSEQ multiplex PCR, lists solely in-frame clones and lacks some. The data hold about 24,000 clones, with over 85% observed a single time. The treatment was: preoperative locoregional IRX-2 cytokine immunotherapy. Samples came from a phase Ib trial of preoperative locoregional IRX-2 cytokine immunotherapy. V gave up 1 base and J gave up 0 bases; unmatched junction bases: 9. The CDR3 covers 19 residues. The germline CDR1 and CDR2 sequences are SEHNR and FQNEAQ (reference sequence).

V and J are TRBV7-9 and TRBJ2-1; TRBD2 matches at 10 bases. The source of this sequence is a human donor with breast cancer. Sequencing was performed on tumor tissue, taken after IRX-2 immunotherapy. In nucleotides, the CDR3 is TGTGCCAGCAGCTTAGGATGGCTAGCGGGGGTCTCCTCCTACAATGAGCAGTTCTTC. Translating it yields CASSLGWLAGVSSYNEQFF.